There are a few counts of the clone carrying this TCR beta chain. The antigen remains undetermined. The data were taken from a study of T cell repertoires in cytomegalovirus infection. Using its own MiXCR run on the reads, TCRdb lists one record per CDR3 protein. Of 570,000 or so distinct CDR3 sequences detected, about 40% appear once; the ten largest clones hold more than 40%. The ends lost 5 bases at V and 3 bases at J; junction bases unmatched: 4. The germline V gene has CDR1 SGHTA and CDR2 FQGNSA. This CDR3 comprises 15 residues. This chain links TRBV7-2 with TRBJ2-2, with 9 bases that match TRBD2. The origin of this receptor is a human donor in good health (CMV status not recorded). Some clones in this sample may be carry-over from other donors' samples. The sample in question was cultured PBMCs, obtained from culture after CMV antigen stimulation. The CDR3 region has the DNA TGTGCCAGCAGCCCCGGGACTAGCCACACCGGGGAGCTGTTTTTT. This translates into CASSPGTSHTGELFF.